These 2 T cell receptor beta chains were sequenced from one sample in a study of T-cell reconstitution after alpha-beta-depleted transplantation in children (dated by TCRdb to about 2016). The library was made by PCR. The sample was run on an Illumina HiSeq 2500. TCR library preparation used molecular barcoding, with unique molecular identifiers applied to normalize quantification of the TCRbeta repertoire. TCRdb reworked the public reads: Q25 trimming with fastp, MiXCR clone assembly, productive beta chains retained. Every CDR3 protein is listed once, alongside the most common genes and DNA of its rows. Here the sample has a few hundred thousand distinct CDR3 sequences; 25% to 30% occur a single time. Together, the top ten hold 36% of the sample. The sample's treatment or condition label, decoded: allogeneic hematopoietic cell transplantation with graft depleted of TCRalphabeta T cells and CD19 B cells.

The sample in question was PBMCs, obtained before TCRalphabeta/CD19-depleted stem cell transplant. Receptors were obtained from a boy younger than two with Wiskott-Aldrich syndrome, due to receive a stem cell transplant.

Only a few counts were recorded for this clonotype. V usage is TRBV5-1 and J usage is TRBJ2-7, with D possibly called TRBD1 or TRBD2 (6 bases each). Germline CDR1 reads SGHRS; CDR2 reads YFSETQ. V was cut by 0 bases and J by 5 bases, with 15 bases left in between. This CDR3 contains 15 residues. The DNA of the CDR3 is TGCGCCAGCAGCTTGGTGGGGGGCGCTTTCAACGAGCAGTACTTC. Translated: CASSLVGGAFNEQYF. Supplemented by reference TRBV5-1 and TRBJ2-7, the full variable domain reads KAGVTQTPRYLIKTRGQQVTLSCSPISGHRSVSWYQQTPGQGLQFLFEYFSETQRNKGNFPGRFSGRQFSNSRSEMNVSTLELGDSALYLCASSLVGGAFNEQYFGPGTRLTVT.

CDR3 in amino acids: CASSLTGGPGGELFF. For the CDR3, the DNA is TGTGCCAGCAGCTTAACGGGAGGGCCCGGCGGGGAGCTGTTTTTT. The chain combines TRBV7-7 with TRBJ2-2; 8 bases match TRBD2. The CDR3 sequence is 15 residues long. J gave up 7 bases and V 2 bases, and 6 bases lay outside the gene matches. Per the germline V gene, CDR1 is SSHAT and CDR2 is FNYEAQ (reference sequence).